The sequence of this T cell receptor (beta chain) was determined in a study of beta chain features in type 1 diabetes. Expressed TCRB transcripts got sequenced, as all isolated RNA was reverse transcribed. Assay used: immunoSEQ multiplex PCR; TCRdb lists only in-frame clones, some missing. The sample includes 130,000 to 150,000 clones, under 60% of them seen just once. Germline loops: CDR1 SGHDT, CDR2 YYEEEE. There are 17 residues in the CDR3. V lost 0 bases, J lost 13 bases, and 16 bases stayed unmatched. The sequencing input was Tregs from blood. The sequence was obtained from a young man in good health. The chain links TRBV5-6 to TRBJ2-1; 10 positions match TRBD2. CDR3 DNA sequence: TGTGCCAGCAGCTTGGTAAAACCTCGCCAGCGGGAGGGCCCTCAGTTCTTC. Translation gives CASSLVKPRQREGPQFF.